Presented here are 10 T cell receptor beta chains from one specimen sequenced in a study of shared clonotypes between healthy human individuals. The method was immunoSEQ multiplex PCR; TCRdb's version includes in-frame clones alone and lacks a portion of them. This sample has approximately 1,000,000 clones, with about four fifths found just once. Sequencing used memory CD4+ T cells from PBMCs. Specified subset: CD45RA-negative fraction. The receptors were sampled from a man aged 18 to 29 in good health. Some clones in this sample may be carry-over from other donors' samples.

The rearrangement joins TRBV5-1 to TRBJ2-2; tentatively, D is TRBD1 (6 bases). Trimming removed 3 bases from V and 1 base from J, with 7 bases in between. The CDR3 is made up of 14 amino acids. In germline, CDR1 is SGHRS, CDR2 YFSETQ. The CDR3 loop is CASSSQGNTGELFF. In DNA form, the CDR3 reads TGCGCCAGCAGCTCACAGGGGAACACCGGGGAGCTGTTTTTT.

The CDR3 DNA sequence: TGCGCCAGCAGCTTTGATCCCACGGGAGACACTGAAGCTTTCTTT. Translated, it gives CASSFDPTGDTEAFF. The chain joins TRBV5-1 to TRBJ1-1, with D uncertain. The V end was cut by 2 bases, the J end by 3 bases, with 14 bases between. From germline, CDR1 is SGHRS and CDR2 YFSETQ. This CDR3 region has 15 residues. Drawing the rest from reference TRBV5-1 and TRBJ1-1, the complete variable domain is KAGVTQTPRYLIKTRGQQVTLSCSPISGHRSVSWYQQTPGQGLQFLFEYFSETQRNKGNFPGRFSGRQFSNSRSEMNVSTLELGDSALYLCASSFDPTGDTEAFFGQGTRLTVV.

V usage is TRBV11-2 and J usage is TRBJ1-1; weak D call: TRBD1 (5 bases). The V end lost 5 bases, the J end lost 4 bases, and 17 bases lay between the germline ends. This CDR3 spans 15 amino acids. Germline lookup yields CDR1 SGHAT and CDR2 FQNNGV. Here the CDR3 DNA reads TGTGCCAGCAGCCTAATGACAGCACATCCCACTGAAGCTTTCTTT. Encoded protein: CASSLMTAHPTEAFF.

V is TRBV9 and J is TRBJ2-5; maybe TRBD1 (6 bases). Per the germline V gene, CDR1 is SGDLS and CDR2 is YYNGEE. This CDR3 is 16 amino acids long. Trimming cost V 4 bases and J 7 bases, with 23 bases left between them. CDR3 sequence reads: CASSPQGPTSMGTQYF. The CDR3 region has the DNA TGTGCCAGCAGCCCCCAGGGGCCCACTAGTATGGGGACCCAGTACTTC.

The J gene is TRBJ2-1, the V gene TRBV7-3, with 7 bases fitting TRBD1. V trimming: 4 bases; J trimming: 0 bases; junction bases outside the gene matches: 3. CDR1 and CDR2 from the germline V gene are SGHTA and FQGTGA. This CDR3 spans 15 amino acids. DNA of the CDR3: TGTGCCAGCAGCTCGGGACAGCGCTCCTACAATGAGCAGTTCTTC. Its translation is CASSSGQRSYNEQFF.

V and J are TRBV7-2 and TRBJ2-7; 12 bases agree with TRBD2. Germline-derived CDR1 and CDR2 are SGHTA and FQGNSA. V lost 2 bases to trimming and J lost 6 bases; unmatched junction nucleotides: 11. The CDR3 has 17 residues. The CDR3 loop is CASSLYPGLAGLSEQYF. The CDR3 bases are TGTGCCAGCAGCTTATACCCGGGACTAGCGGGCCTCAGCGAGCAGTACTTC.

J is TRBJ2-7 and V is TRBV10-1, with TRBD1 matching over 10 bases. This CDR3 spans 13 amino acids. J gave up 6 bases and V 1 base, and 0 bases lay outside the gene matches. The germline gives CDR1 WNHNN, CDR2 SYGVQD (reference sequence). CDR3 sequence reads: CASSEWTGGEQYF. CDR3 bases: TGCGCCAGCAGTGAGTGGACAGGGGGCGAGCAGTACTTC.

This clone was counted at least ten times. This sequence joins TRBV18 and TRBJ2-7; D unresolved. The germline gives CDR1 KGHSH, CDR2 LQKENI. The CDR3 has 14 residues. V was clipped by 0 bases and J by 4 bases, with 10 bases between them. DNA of the CDR3: TGTGCCAGCTCACCACCGGAGCAGATATACGAGCAGTACTTC. As protein: CASSPPEQIYEQYF.

The J gene is TRBJ2-5, the V gene TRBV5-6, with D tentatively TRBD2 (5 bases). Germline V gene data show CDR1 as SGHDT and CDR2 as YYEEEE. This CDR3 contains 15 residues. V lost 0 bases and J lost 2, with 11 bases in between. CDR3 amino acids: CASSLVIREQETQYF. Written as DNA, the CDR3 is TGTGCCAGCAGCTTGGTTATCCGGGAACAAGAGACCCAGTACTTC.

This clone was seen only a few times. The V call is TRBV5-4, the J call TRBJ2-7; possible D gene TRBD1, 5 bases. This CDR3 is built from 12 residues. Germline lookup yields CDR1 SGHNT and CDR2 YYREEE (reference sequence). V was pared by 5 bases and J by 4 bases, with 10 bases between. This CDR3 is CASSQTAYEQYF. The CDR3 DNA sequence: TGTGCCAGCAGTCAGACAGCATACGAGCAGTACTTC. The variable domain in full, with the rest retrieved from reference TRBV5-4 and TRBJ2-7, is ETGVTQSPTHLIKTRGQQVTLRCSSQSGHNTVSWYQQALGQGPQFIFQYYREEENGRGNFPPRFSGLQFPNYSSELNVNALELDDSALYLCASSQTAYEQYFGPGTRLTVT.